Given below is one T cell receptor beta chain in context. No antigen is known for it. No base-level quality is on record; no much larger clone is a single base apart. TCR libraries were generated with the immunoSEQ multiplex PCR assay, using TCR-beta and/or TCR-alpha/delta assays for each sample. Amplified TCR libraries were sequenced on the Illumina high-throughput platform. The source study handled its data this way. Clustering and dimensionality reduction relied on pairwise TCRdist distances among GMM-specific receptors from T cells that were either sorted ex vivo or expanded in vitro. The score assigned to each clinical repertoire was mean NN-distance, meaning the average TCRdist to the nearest 10% of tetramer-positive reference sequences. GEM TCR motif frequency was calculated as the fraction of unique TCRs that matched known GEM sequences by V/J usage and CDR3 length. Linear discriminant analysis with leave-one-out cross-validation, implemented in scikit-learn, was used to classify active tuberculosis. The table comes from immuneACCESS by way of TCRdb, which keeps in-frame sequences with V and J called. Part of the clones is missing from these tables; in studies checked, under half for an unresolved V gene and the rest for unknown reasons. D and trimming come from the DNA, and the V and J calls and clone size come from that table. The sample table records some 47,000 clones; 90% to 95% of these occur just once. Roughly 7% of the sample is in the top ten clones.

At study entry, adolescents were screened for latent tuberculosis infection using a tuberculin skin test and the QuantiFERON-TB GOLD In-Tube IGRA. Immunosequencing was performed on unsorted cryopreserved PBMC and covered roughly 100,000 T cells per clinical donor on average. Eleven high schools in the Worcester region of the Western Cape, South Africa, served as enrollment sites for adolescents aged 12 to 18 years. Ten or so M. tuberculosis-infected adolescents and some ten uninfected adolescents, matched for age and sex, were selected. Adolescent PBMC were isolated from freshly drawn heparinized blood by density centrifugation and cryopreserved. The entry originates in a study of T cells in tuberculosis listed by TCRdb under 2018. Context from the whole study: In the study, CD1B tetramers and high-throughput TCR immunosequencing were combined to characterize T cells specific for the mycobacterial lipid antigen glucose monomycolate (GMM). IGRA-negative adolescents, IGRA-positive adolescents with latent tuberculosis and adults with active tuberculosis, more than 9 per group, were compared in a South African clinical cohort. The study at large found these results: Smaller mean NN-distances to GMM-specific TCRs were observed in active tuberculosis TCR-alpha repertoires than in IGRA-negative controls, suggesting clonal expansion of GMM-specific TCRs. Which clinical samples got chosen depended on the availability of cryopreserved specimens, and the active tuberculosis cases were adults, whereas the controls were adolescents. With the diverse GMM-specific repertoire as input, a classifier achieved under 90% accuracy (AUROC 0.7 to 0.9), whereas GEM motif frequencies as input gave approximately 70% accuracy. The smaller NN-distances in active tuberculosis patients were driven in part by shorter CDR3-alpha lengths, while the difference seen for TCR-beta was not statistically significant.

CDR1 and CDR2 (SGDLS, YYNGEE) derive from the germline V gene. The CDR3 runs 14 amino acids, cysteine and phenylalanine included. Solely the CDR3 DNA is kept, with 42 bases framed from the first base. The germline ends are 8 bases apart after V is trimmed by 0 bases and J by 3 bases. The TCR comes from a donor between 5 and 29 years old with latent tuberculosis or without tuberculosis infection. The rearranged segments are TRBV9 and TRBJ2-3; no D gene call is confident. Sequenced input: PBMCs. DNA sequence: TGTGCCAGCAGCGTAGATTACTCTACAGATACGCAGTATTTT. The encoded protein is CASSVDYSTDTQYF.